What follows describes a single TCR beta chain. From germline, CDR1 is SGDLS and CDR2 YYNGEE. The V end lost 5 bases, the J end lost 4 bases, and 15 bases lay between the germline ends. This CDR3 is built from 14 residues. This entry comes from a study of blood T cell repertoires in COVID-19. Study background: From the United States, Italy and Spain came samples of acute and convalescent COVID-19. PBMCs, B-cell-depleted T cells, or T cells were the source of the cDNA or gDNA that made up the material.

As originally analysed: Reference gene primer amplification gave nucleated cell count estimates. Here immunoSEQ multiplex PCR was the method, and the copy in TCRdb shows in-frame clones only, minus some. The V and J calls and clone size are taken from that table; D and trimming were inferred from the DNA. The table includes tens of thousands of clones, about 86% detected once. The sample consisted of peripheral blood. V gene TRBV9 combines with J gene TRBJ1-2, with D tentatively TRBD1 (6 bases). The TCR originated in a woman of 80 years or more in a cohort sampled during active or convalescent COVID-19. CDR3 sequence: CASSGGGAGYGYTF. DNA for the CDR3: TGTGCCAGCAGTGGAGGGGGGGCTGGCTATGGCTACACCTTC.